Sequencing of this TCR beta chain was carried out in a study of T cell clonality in common variable immunodeficiency. Findings of the study overall: In common variable immunodeficiency, TCR beta chains reportedly carried fewer deletions and N-nucleotide insertions.

This clone was observed a few times. Its antigen is still unknown. From the germline J gene comes the end of the CDR3, since the read stops 3 residues before it. No CVID subject was ill or on immunomodulatory drugs when sampled. Repertoires were generated with immunoSEQ multiplex PCR, while TCRdb's copy carries only in-frame clones and drops some. Sampling found roughly 39,000 clones, none seen once. The germline CDR1 and CDR2 sequences are SNHLY and FYNNEI. V lost 2 bases and J lost 0; bases outside the gene matches: 4. This CDR3 contains 16 residues. The J gene is TRBJ2-1, the V gene TRBV2, with 7 bases fitting TRBD2. The sequenced sample consisted of peripheral blood mononuclear cells. This TCR derives from a human donor with common variable immunodeficiency. Partial CDR3 DNA: TGTGCCAGCAGTGAATGGGCTAGCGGCTCCTACAATGAG. It encodes CASSEWASGSYNE. The whole CDR3 sequence is CASSEWASGSYNEQFF.